The entry that follows covers one TCR beta chain sequence. As yet, its antigen is unknown. Method: immunoSEQ multiplex PCR; TCRdb's copy keeps in-frame clones and lacks some. The sample contains about 36,000 clones, 80% to 85% of which appear only once. This CDR3 region has 15 residues. V was cut by 4 bases and J by 4 bases, with 13 bases left in between. Germline V gene lookup returns CDR1 SGHDN and CDR2 FVKESK. These data are taken from a study of Siglec-9 on CD8 T cells in melanoma. Whole-study findings and limits: In melanoma tumors, a Siglec-9-marked effector memory CD8+ subset reportedly appeared to accumulate.

The rearrangement links TRBV14 to TRBJ1-4; D not certain. Material for sequencing was Siglec-9- CD8+ T cells sorted from blood. This clonotype was obtained from a human donor in good health. The CDR3 loop reads CASSPNDGFNEKLFF. The CDR3 nucleotides are TGTGCCAGCAGCCCAAACGACGGATTTAATGAAAAACTGTTTTTT.